Here is one T cell receptor beta chain with its context. Its target is unknown. This record comes from a study of PD-1 blockade in classical Hodgkin lymphoma. Overall study results and limits: The study found that TCR diversity rose significantly by C4D1 in CD4+ but not CD8+ cells. Reported baseline diversity: healthy donors highest, relapsed/refractory patients lowest.

There are 14 residues in the CDR3. V lost 1 base to trimming and J lost 8 bases, with 12 bases between them. The germline gives CDR1 SEHNR, CDR2 FQNEAQ (reference sequence). Following autologous stem cell transplantation, relapse occurred in every patient, and exposure to brentuximab vedotin varied. Using immunoSEQ multiplex PCR, the repertoire was profiled, and TCRdb retains in-frame clones only, with some absent. The sample has about 75,000 clones, 85% to 95% seen once. The V call is TRBV7-9, the J call TRBJ2-4; TRBD1 is a possible D gene (5 bases). This receptor was taken from a human donor with classical Hodgkin lymphoma. The input for sequencing was peripheral blood mononuclear cells (PBMCs), taken at baseline. CDR3 residues: CASSLDLGADIQYF. As DNA, the CDR3 is TGTGCCAGCAGCTTAGATCTTGGGGCCGACATTCAGTACTTC. Drawing the rest from reference TRBV7-9 and TRBJ2-4, the complete variable domain is DTGVSQNPRHKITKRGQNVTFRCDPISEHNRLYWYRQTLGQGPEFLTYFQNEAQLEKSRLLSDRFSAERPKGSFSTLEIQRTEQGDSAMYLCASSLDLGADIQYFGAGTRLSVL.